The sequence of this T cell receptor (beta chain) was determined in a study of cytomegalovirus exposure and HLA in healthy donors. The approximately 120-subject validation cohort, separate from the roughly 700-subject first cohort, included the donors. CDR3 length equals 14 residues. CDR1 and CDR2 (germline): SSHAT, FNYEAQ (reference sequence). Comment on this clone: Its target is unknown. One end of the junction varies from germline; a read error may be responsible.

Study conclusions and caveats: TCR clusters originating in the first cohort tended to co-occur in the 120 validation repertoires, according to a later analysis. Reports credit the classifier with highly specific, highly sensitive diagnosis of cytomegalovirus status. Altogether, 150 to 200 TCR beta chains were recorded as cytomegalovirus-associated.

Only in-frame clones appear in the TCRdb table, and some are missing; sequencing was by immunoSEQ multiplex PCR. The sample includes roughly 84,000 clones, under 95% of them seen just once. The source is a man aged 30 to 39 in good health and CMV-seronegative. The chain has TRBV7-7 and TRBJ2-7; 11 bases match TRBD1. The sequenced material came from PBMCs. The CDR3 DNA reads TGTGCTAGCAGCCGAGGACAGGGGGCACGGGAGCAGTACTTC. It specifies CASSRGQGAREQYF. Filled out from reference TRBV7-7 and TRBJ2-7, the complete variable domain reads GAGVSQSPRYKVTKRGQDVTLRCDPISSHATLYWYQQALGQGPEFLTYFNYEAQPDKSGLPSDRFSAERPEGSISTLTIQRTEQRDSAMYRCASSRGQGAREQYFGPGTRLTVT.